This TCR beta chain originates from a study of control samples from healthy donors and cancer patients. The germline V gene has CDR1 SGHDT and CDR2 YYEEEE. This CDR3 is 13 amino acids long. Trimming cost V 3 bases and J 6 bases, with 12 bases left between them. Sequenced by immunoSEQ multiplex PCR; TCRdb stores in-frame clones only, minus some. In the table there are some 79,000 clones, 75% to 90% of which are singletons. This sequence joins TRBV5-6 and TRBJ2-5; D possibly corresponds to TRBD1 (6 bases). The receptor's source is a man in his forties or fifties in good health. Specimen: blood. The CDR3 here is CASSSGTLKTQYF. The CDR3 nucleotides read TGTGCCAGCAGCTCCGGGACATTGAAGACCCAGTACTTC.